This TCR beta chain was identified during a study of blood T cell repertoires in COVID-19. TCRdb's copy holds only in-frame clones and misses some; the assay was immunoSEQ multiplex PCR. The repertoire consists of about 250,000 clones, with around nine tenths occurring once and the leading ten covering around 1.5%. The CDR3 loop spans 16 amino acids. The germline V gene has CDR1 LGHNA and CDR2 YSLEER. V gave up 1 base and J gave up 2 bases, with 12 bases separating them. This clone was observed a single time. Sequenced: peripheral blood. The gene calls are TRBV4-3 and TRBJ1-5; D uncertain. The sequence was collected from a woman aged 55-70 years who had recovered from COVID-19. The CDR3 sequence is CASSQGGARGNQPQHF. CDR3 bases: TGCGCCAGCAGCCAAGGTGGTGCCCGGGGCAATCAGCCCCAGCATTTT.